The sequence of this TCR beta chain was determined in a study of CD8 T cells in ankylosing spondylitis. Overall study results and limits: What appeared characteristic of ankylosing spondylitis blood was a TCR beta motif of under 10 highly homologous variants. Prior work had noted some motif variants in reactive arthritis blood and synovial fluid. Reportedly, matched ankylosing spondylitis synovial fluid was significantly enriched for disease-linked clones.

This clonotype was recorded many times. The target antigen is unknown. Molecular-barcoded quantitative 5'-RACE produced these TCR beta libraries. TCRdb re-called the 5' RACE reads with MiXCR, one entry per CDR3 protein. In the table there are about 460,000 distinct CDR3 sequences, 5.3% of which are singletons. CDR1 and CDR2 (germline): LGHNA, YSLEER. V was trimmed by 1 base and J by 4 bases, leaving 11 bases between them. The length of the CDR3 is 15 residues. The gene calls are TRBV4-3 and TRBJ1-5; weak D call: TRBD1 (6 bases). Sequencing input: blood, either unsorted or a sorted T cell fraction (not recorded which). The receptor was isolated from a male donor with ankylosing spondylitis. The CDR3 spells CASSQATGRNQPQHF. CDR3 DNA sequence: TGCGCCAGCAGCCAAGCGACAGGAAGGAATCAGCCCCAGCATTTT.